The 26 T cell receptor beta chains listed next were all sequenced from one sample in a study of identical twins. TCRdb fed the 5' RACE reads into MiXCR, producing one record per CDR3 protein. This table holds some 200,000 distinct CDR3 sequences, 6% to 9% found once. These data were also filed under a second study, of yellow fever vaccine responses in identical twins.

Source material: memory (CD45RO+) T cells sorted from blood. The source of these receptors is a woman aged 18-35 years in good health.

This clonotype came up a few times. This chain links TRBV2 with TRBJ1-1; perhaps TRBD1 as D (6 bases). The CDR3 length is 14 residues. Germline V gene sequence: CDR1 SNHLY, CDR2 FYNNEI. V lost 5 bases and J lost 10, with 20 bases in between. CDR3 coding DNA: TGTGCCAGCAGTTCCCGGATAACAGGGACGGGAGCTTTCTTT. It codes for CASSSRITGTGAFF.

This chain joins TRBV14 and TRBJ1-2, with D hard to call. Trimming stripped 1 base from V and 0 bases from J, with 6 bases between. Germline CDR1 reads SGHDN; CDR2 reads FVKESK. The CDR3 is 14 residues long. The CDR3 bases are TGTGCCAGCAGCCAAGGGCTAACTAACTATGGCTACACCTTC. It encodes CASSQGLTNYGYTF.

This CDR3 reads CASSPRGEALSYNEQFF. The CDR3 nucleotides read TGTGCCAGCAGCCCGAGGGGGGAGGCCCTCTCCTACAATGAGCAGTTCTTC. The rearrangement links TRBV7-9 to TRBJ2-1, with D perhaps TRBD1 or TRBD2 (6 bases each). The V and J ends lost 5 bases and 0 bases respectively, with 17 bases between them. The CDR3 extends over 17 amino acids. Germline values: CDR1 SEHNR, CDR2 FQNEAQ (reference sequence).

The V gene is TRBV15, the J gene TRBJ2-1, with unresolved D. The CDR3 sequence is 12 residues long. V lost 1 base, J lost 6 bases, and 4 bases lay in between. The germline V gene has CDR1 LNHNV and CDR2 YYDKDF (reference sequence). The CDR3 here is CATSRVSNEQFF. DNA for the CDR3: TGTGCCACCAGCAGAGTGAGCAATGAGCAGTTCTTC.

In this sample, this clonotype turned up many times. The chain uses TRBV29-1 and TRBJ2-1, with 13 nucleotides matching TRBD2. The length of the CDR3 is 17 residues. V trimming: 5 bases; J trimming: 0 bases; junction bases outside the gene matches: 7. Germline lookup yields CDR1 SQVTM and CDR2 ANQGSEA. The CDR3 loop is CSVKGWTSGSSYNEQFF. The CDR3 DNA reads as TGCAGCGTTAAAGGGTGGACTAGCGGGAGCTCCTACAATGAGCAGTTCTTC.

The chain uses TRBV9 and TRBJ1-5; D may be TRBD1 (5 bases). Trimming cost V 0 bases and J 6 bases, with 13 bases left between them. Germline V CDR1 and CDR2: SGDLS, YYNGEE. The CDR3 has 15 amino acids. Here the CDR3 reads CASSVVGQGSQPQHF. The CDR3 coding sequence is TGTGCCAGCAGCGTAGTGGGGCAGGGCTCTCAGCCCCAGCATTTT. Full variable domain (rest looked up from reference TRBV9 and TRBJ1-5): DSGVTQTPKHLITATGQRVTLRCSPRSGDLSVYWYQQSLDQGLQFLIQYYNGEERAKGNILERFSAQQFPDLHSELNLSSLELGDSALYFCASSVVGQGSQPQHFGDGTRLSIL.

About this clonotype itself: A read error is possible here, since a much larger clone lies one base away. V gene TRBV11-2 combines with J gene TRBJ2-5; D tentatively fits TRBD1 or TRBD2 (5 bases each). The germline CDR1 and CDR2 sequences are SGHAT and FQNNGV. Trimming took off 4 bases at V and 4 bases at J, with 13 bases between the two ends. This CDR3 has 14 residues. The CDR3 loop reads CASSSGPGPETQYF. CDR3 coding DNA: TGTGCCAGCAGCTCAGGCCCGGGGCCAGAGACCCAGTACTTC.

There are many counts of this clonotype. V usage is TRBV28 and J usage is TRBJ2-4; possibly TRBD1 for D (6 bases). The ends were cut back, 5 bases at V and 3 bases at J, with 11 bases in the middle. There are 14 residues in the CDR3. Germline values: CDR1 MDHEN, CDR2 SYDVKM. The CDR3 protein is CASSQGRVKNIQYF. The CDR3 DNA is TGTGCCAGCAGTCAGGGGCGGGTCAAAAACATTCAGTACTTC.

The rearrangement uses TRBV4-2 and TRBJ2-1; D possibly uses TRBD1 or TRBD2 (5 bases each). V lost 0 bases and J 10 bases, leaving 22 bases between the germline ends. This CDR3 has 17 amino acids. The germline V gene has CDR1 LGHNA and CDR2 YNFKEQ. DNA for the CDR3: TGTGCCAGCAGCCAAGATCTCGGCGTACAGGCGAGCGGCGAGCAGTTCTTC. Amino acids: CASSQDLGVQASGEQFF.

The V gene is TRBV21-1, the J gene TRBJ2-7. TRBV21-1 is annotated as a pseudogene. The CDR3 loop spans 9 amino acids. Here the CDR3 reads CASVHEQYF. Written as DNA, the CDR3 is TGTGCCAGCGTCCACGAGCAGTACTTC.

This chain uses TRBV10-2 with TRBJ2-7; a possible D gene is TRBD2 (6 bases). Germline CDR1 is WSHSY and CDR2 is SAAADI. V shed 2 bases and J shed 3 bases, with 11 bases lying between them. This CDR3 is built from 14 residues. CDR3 sequence (DNA): TGCGCCAGCAGTGAGCCGGGGGTAGGCTACGAGCAGTACTTC. Translation gives CASSEPGVGYEQYF.

In its sample, this clonotype was seen a few times. As DNA, the CDR3 is TGTGCCAGTGTAGCGGGGGGGGAAGAGACCCAGTACTTC. Protein product: CASVAGGEETQYF. The V and J genes are TRBV28 and TRBJ2-5, with TRBD2 matching 11 bases. Trimming removed 9 bases from V and 3 bases from J; junction bases left unmatched: 3. Germline V gene lookup returns CDR1 MDHEN and CDR2 SYDVKM. The CDR3 totals 13 residues.

This clonotype has a handful of counts. This chain connects TRBV11-3 to TRBJ2-1, with 10 bases identical to TRBD2. Germline assignment: CDR1 SGHNT and CDR2 YENEEA. Losses at the gene ends were 0 bases for V and 5 bases for J; bases not matched to a gene: 7. The CDR3 loop spans 17 amino acids. CDR3 residues: CASSLDLAGARDNEQFF. In DNA form, the CDR3 reads TGTGCCAGCAGCTTAGATCTAGCGGGAGCGAGGGACAATGAGCAGTTCTTC.

This clonotype appeared many times. This chain links TRBV28 with TRBJ2-7; tentative D call: TRBD2 (7 bases). V lost 2 bases to trimming and J lost 2 bases, with 10 bases between them. There are 14 residues in the CDR3. Germline V gives CDR1 MDHEN, CDR2 SYDVKM. The CDR3 loop reads CASSLGRGPYEQYF. In DNA, the CDR3 is TGTGCCAGCAGTTTAGGGCGGGGGCCCTACGAGCAGTACTTC. Variable domain in full (rest from reference TRBV28 and TRBJ2-7): DVKVTQSSRYLVKRTGEKVFLECVQDMDHENMFWYRQDPGLGLRLIYFSYDVKMKEKGDIPEGYSVSREKKERFSLILESASTNQTSMYLCASSLGRGPYEQYFGPGTRLTVT.

This chain joins TRBV7-2 and TRBJ2-2; a weak D match, TRBD1 (6 bases). Germline V CDR1 and CDR2: SGHTA, FQGNSA. The CDR3 is made up of 17 amino acids. The V gene lost 1 base and the J gene lost 6 bases, with 18 bases spanning the gap. The CDR3 is CASSLVGQGRNPGELFF. The CDR3 DNA sequence: TGTGCCAGCAGCTTAGTGGGTCAGGGGCGAAATCCCGGGGAGCTGTTTTTT.

This chain joins TRBV3-1 and TRBJ2-1; 7 bases align to TRBD1. Per the germline V gene, CDR1 is LGHDT and CDR2 is YNNKEL (reference sequence). V lost 2 bases to trimming and J lost 9 bases; unmatched junction nucleotides: 10. CDR3 length equals 15 residues. Here the CDR3 DNA reads TGTGCCAGCAGCCAATCAGACAGGGCTGCCGGTGAGCAGTTCTTC. Translation gives CASSQSDRAAGEQFF.

This clonotype was recorded at least ten times. The rearrangement uses TRBV12-3 or TRBV12-4 and TRBJ2-2; 7 bases line up with TRBD2. CDR3 size: 16 residues. Losses at the gene ends were 4 bases for V and 5 bases for J; bases not matched to a gene: 10. CDR3 region: CASSSPGGYVTGELFF. Here the CDR3 DNA reads TGTGCCAGCAGTTCCCCGGGAGGTTATGTTACCGGGGAGCTGTTTTTT.

This clonotype was counted many times. The chain couples TRBV5-6 to TRBJ1-5; 7 positions match TRBD1. The CDR3 extends over 13 amino acids. V shed 3 bases and J 7 bases; nucleotides not matched to a gene: 4. Germline V lookup: CDR1 SGHDT, CDR2 YYEEEE. The CDR3 sequence: CASSSTGMQPQHF. Written as DNA, the CDR3 is TGTGCCAGCAGCTCGACAGGGATGCAGCCCCAGCATTTT.

The CDR3 region has the DNA TGTGCCAGCAGCGGGGGAGCTACGGAGACCCAGTACTTC. This encodes CASSGGATETQYF. The chain recombines TRBV7-3 with TRBJ2-5; the D gene could be TRBD1 or TRBD2 (5 bases each). V was trimmed by 5 bases and J by 5 bases, leaving 12 bases between them. This CDR3 is 13 amino acids long. The V gene's germline CDR1 is SGHTA and CDR2 FQGTGA. Full variable domain (rest looked up from reference TRBV7-3 and TRBJ2-5): GAGVSQTPSNKVTEKGKYVELRCDPISGHTALYWYRQSLGQGPEFLIYFQGTGAADDSGLPNDRFFAVRPEGSVSTLKIQRTERGDSAVYLCASSGGATETQYFGPGTRLLVL.

The sample holds many counts of this clonotype. The V call is TRBV5-1, the J call TRBJ2-2; D may match TRBD1 or TRBD2 (5 bases each). The CDR3 is 16 residues long. Trimming took off 1 base at V and 2 bases at J, with 12 bases between the two ends. The germline V gene encodes CDR1 SGHRS and CDR2 YFSETQ. CDR3 bases: TGCGCCAGCAGCTTGAGGGCAGGGAGCAACACCGGGGAGCTGTTTTTT. As protein: CASSLRAGSNTGELFF.

The rearrangement links TRBV27 to TRBJ2-3, with D uncertain. This CDR3 contains 11 residues. The germline V and J ends were trimmed by 8 bases and 4 bases, with 7 bases remaining between them. Germline lookup yields CDR1 MNHEY and CDR2 SMNVEV (reference sequence). CDR3: CASAKADTQYF. The CDR3 DNA reads TGTGCCAGCGCAAAAGCAGATACGCAGTATTTT.

In its sample, this clonotype was seen many times. The chain combines TRBV7-2 with TRBJ1-5; D not resolved. The CDR3 totals 14 residues. Per the germline V gene, CDR1 is SGHTA and CDR2 is FQGNSA. V dropped 1 base and J dropped 0 bases, with 4 bases sitting between them. CDR3 in DNA: TGTGCCAGCAGCTTAGACTATAGCAATCAGCCCCAGCATTTT. Translating it yields CASSLDYSNQPQHF.

This chain connects TRBV27 to TRBJ2-1, with D possibly matching TRBD1 (6 bases). This CDR3 spans 12 amino acids. Germline-derived CDR1 and CDR2 are MNHEY and SMNVEV (reference sequence). V was pared by 8 bases and J by 4 bases, with 9 bases between. The CDR3 region has the DNA TGTGCCAGCTGGGGGCCATACAATGAGCAGTTCTTC. This translates into CASWGPYNEQFF.

This clonotype turned up a few times. The rearrangement uses TRBV7-2 and TRBJ2-5; 9 nucleotides align to TRBD1. Germline-derived CDR1 and CDR2 are SGHTA and FQGNSA. V lost 5 bases to trimming and J lost 1 base; unmatched junction nucleotides: 5. CDR3 length: 15 residues. CDR3 sequence: CASSPQTGGQETQYF. CDR3 DNA: TGTGCCAGCAGCCCGCAGACAGGGGGCCAAGAGACCCAGTACTTC.

The chain couples TRBV2 to TRBJ2-2; no clear D gene. The V and J ends lost 2 bases and 5 bases respectively, with 6 bases between them. The CDR3 loop spans 13 amino acids. Per germline, CDR1 SNHLY and CDR2 FYNNEI. CDR3 residues: CASSEIQTGELFF. CDR3 sequence (DNA): TGTGCCAGCAGTGAAATACAGACCGGGGAGCTGTTTTTT.

The gene calls are TRBV25-1 and TRBJ2-1, with a possible D match to TRBD2 (5 bases). The ends were cut back, 5 bases at V and 8 bases at J, with 16 bases in the middle. There are 14 residues in the CDR3. Germline CDR1 and CDR2: MGHDK and SYGVNS. CDR3 loop: CASSSPAAGDEQFF. CDR3 sequence (DNA): TGTGCCAGCAGTAGCCCTGCCGCCGGGGATGAGCAGTTCTTC.